Presented here are 13 T cell receptor beta chains from one specimen sequenced in a study of cytomegalovirus exposure and HLA in healthy donors. PCR primers comprised 60 Vbeta and 13 Jbeta primers. Produced via immunoSEQ multiplex PCR; TCRdb's table is partial and in-frame only. The sample has over 100,000 clones, about four fifths seen once. Input material: PBMCs. These TCRs come from a woman under 30 in good health and CMV-seropositive.

This chain links TRBV18 with TRBJ1-5; no clear D gene. This CDR3 is 14 amino acids long. The ends were cut back, 1 base at V and 2 bases at J, with 6 bases in the middle. CDR1 and CDR2 (germline): KGHSH, LQKENI. The DNA of the CDR3 is TGTGCCAGCTCACCACAAACAGGCAATCAGCCCCAGCATTTT. It encodes CASSPQTGNQPQHF.

The CDR3 DNA reads TGTGCCAGCAGCTTAGAGGGACTGGAGGTGGGGCAGTACTTC. It specifies CASSLEGLEVGQYF. The gene calls are TRBV11-3 and TRBJ2-7, with TRBD2 as a possible D gene (6 bases). Germline V gene lookup returns CDR1 SGHNT and CDR2 YENEEA. This CDR3 has 14 amino acids. Trimming removed 0 bases from V and 9 bases from J, with 15 bases in between.

This clone was detected only once. The chain uses TRBV9 and TRBJ2-7, with D perhaps matching TRBD2 (5 bases). The V and J ends lost 0 bases and 4 bases respectively, with 11 bases between them. In germline, CDR1 is SGDLS, CDR2 YYNGEE. This CDR3 is built from 14 residues. CDR3 DNA sequence: TGTGCCAGCAGCGTAGGGACTCGGGGTTACGAGCAGTACTTC. This encodes CASSVGTRGYEQYF.

The gene calls are TRBV6-1 and TRBJ2-1; 10 nucleotides agree with TRBD1. This CDR3 comprises 15 residues. In germline, CDR1 is MNHNS, CDR2 SASEGT. J gave up 4 bases and V 6 bases, and 6 bases lay outside the gene matches. CDR3 nucleotides: TGTGCCAGCAGACTACCGGGACAGGGGTACAATGAGCAGTTCTTC. Its protein is CASRLPGQGYNEQFF.

This clone was observed a handful of times. The chain employs TRBV2 and TRBJ1-1; 9 nucleotides align to TRBD1. J was trimmed by 1 base and V by 6 bases; bases with no gene match: 6. The CDR3 spans 15 residues. Germline V gives CDR1 SNHLY, CDR2 FYNNEI. The CDR3 spells CASRTPGQGNTEAFF. CDR3 DNA sequence: TGTGCCAGCAGGACTCCGGGACAGGGGAACACTGAAGCTTTCTTT.

The chain links TRBV5-6 to TRBJ2-7; TRBD2 aligns across 8 bases. Germline V lookup: CDR1 SGHDT, CDR2 YYEEEE. V was clipped by 3 bases and J by 4 bases; unmatched bases: 6. There are 14 residues in the CDR3. Here the CDR3 reads CASSSPGGPYEQYF. The DNA of the CDR3 is TGTGCCAGCAGCTCACCGGGAGGGCCGTACGAGCAGTACTTC.

The sample holds one count of this clone. The CDR3 DNA is TGTGCCAGCTCACGCGACTCGCGTGGGAATCAGCCCCAGCATTTT. It translates to CASSRDSRGNQPQHF. The V call is TRBV18, the J call TRBJ1-5; D ambiguous. This CDR3 spans 15 amino acids. The germline gives CDR1 KGHSH, CDR2 LQKENI. V lost 4 bases to trimming and J lost 4 bases, with 14 bases between them.

The chain links TRBV27 to TRBJ1-1; no reliable D call. V was cut by 0 bases and J by 0 bases, with 8 bases left in between. CDR1 MNHEY and CDR2 SMNVEV come from the germline V gene (reference sequence). CDR3 length equals 15 residues. CDR3 residues: CASSLSSSLNTEAFF. Here the CDR3 DNA reads TGTGCCAGCAGTTTATCGAGCTCCTTGAACACTGAAGCTTTCTTT.

This clone was seen more than once but under ten times. This chain links TRBV12-5 with TRBJ2-1, with TRBD2 matching 8 bases. Trimming took 6 bases from V and 2 from J; bases not matched to a gene: 6. The CDR3 contains 15 residues. CDR1 and CDR2 (germline): LGHNT, FRNRAP. The CDR3 DNA is TGTGCTAGTGGCCCCCAAGCGGGAGCCTACAATGAGCAGTTCTTC. Amino acids: CASGPQAGAYNEQFF.

The chain employs TRBV15 and TRBJ2-3; possibly TRBD2 for D (5 bases). From germline, CDR1 is LNHNV and CDR2 YYDKDF (reference sequence). The CDR3 sequence is 15 residues long. Trimming removed 0 bases from V and 2 bases from J, with 9 bases in between. The CDR3 DNA follows: TGTGCCACCAGCAGAGAAGACTACCTCACAGATACGCAGTATTTT. This sequence encodes CATSREDYLTDTQYF.

J is TRBJ2-7 and V is TRBV5-1, with D perhaps TRBD2 (5 bases). The CDR3 has 14 residues. Germline CDR1 SGHRS, CDR2 YFSETQ. With 4 bases removed from V and 1 base from J, the gap between germline ends came to 12 bases. Here the CDR3 DNA reads TGCGCCAGCAGCCTTGACTATCTTTCCTACGAGCAGTACTTC. It is translated as CASSLDYLSYEQYF.

The count of this clone is one. V gene TRBV7-9 combines with J gene TRBJ1-1; D is unclear. V was shortened by 6 bases and J by 4 bases, with 9 bases between the two germline ends. CDR3 length: 12 residues. Germline assignment: CDR1 SEHNR and CDR2 FQNEAQ (reference sequence). This chain's CDR3 is CASSVPGTEAFF. DNA of the CDR3: TGTGCCAGCAGTGTCCCCGGCACTGAAGCTTTCTTT.

This chain uses TRBV5-1 with TRBJ2-1; 7 positions agree with TRBD2. CDR1 and CDR2 (germline): SGHRS, YFSETQ. This CDR3 contains 13 residues. V lost 3 bases and J lost 6; bases outside the gene matches: 3. The CDR3 DNA sequence: TGCGCCAGCAGCTGGACTAGTAGCAATGAGCAGTTCTTC. Its protein product is CASSWTSSNEQFF.